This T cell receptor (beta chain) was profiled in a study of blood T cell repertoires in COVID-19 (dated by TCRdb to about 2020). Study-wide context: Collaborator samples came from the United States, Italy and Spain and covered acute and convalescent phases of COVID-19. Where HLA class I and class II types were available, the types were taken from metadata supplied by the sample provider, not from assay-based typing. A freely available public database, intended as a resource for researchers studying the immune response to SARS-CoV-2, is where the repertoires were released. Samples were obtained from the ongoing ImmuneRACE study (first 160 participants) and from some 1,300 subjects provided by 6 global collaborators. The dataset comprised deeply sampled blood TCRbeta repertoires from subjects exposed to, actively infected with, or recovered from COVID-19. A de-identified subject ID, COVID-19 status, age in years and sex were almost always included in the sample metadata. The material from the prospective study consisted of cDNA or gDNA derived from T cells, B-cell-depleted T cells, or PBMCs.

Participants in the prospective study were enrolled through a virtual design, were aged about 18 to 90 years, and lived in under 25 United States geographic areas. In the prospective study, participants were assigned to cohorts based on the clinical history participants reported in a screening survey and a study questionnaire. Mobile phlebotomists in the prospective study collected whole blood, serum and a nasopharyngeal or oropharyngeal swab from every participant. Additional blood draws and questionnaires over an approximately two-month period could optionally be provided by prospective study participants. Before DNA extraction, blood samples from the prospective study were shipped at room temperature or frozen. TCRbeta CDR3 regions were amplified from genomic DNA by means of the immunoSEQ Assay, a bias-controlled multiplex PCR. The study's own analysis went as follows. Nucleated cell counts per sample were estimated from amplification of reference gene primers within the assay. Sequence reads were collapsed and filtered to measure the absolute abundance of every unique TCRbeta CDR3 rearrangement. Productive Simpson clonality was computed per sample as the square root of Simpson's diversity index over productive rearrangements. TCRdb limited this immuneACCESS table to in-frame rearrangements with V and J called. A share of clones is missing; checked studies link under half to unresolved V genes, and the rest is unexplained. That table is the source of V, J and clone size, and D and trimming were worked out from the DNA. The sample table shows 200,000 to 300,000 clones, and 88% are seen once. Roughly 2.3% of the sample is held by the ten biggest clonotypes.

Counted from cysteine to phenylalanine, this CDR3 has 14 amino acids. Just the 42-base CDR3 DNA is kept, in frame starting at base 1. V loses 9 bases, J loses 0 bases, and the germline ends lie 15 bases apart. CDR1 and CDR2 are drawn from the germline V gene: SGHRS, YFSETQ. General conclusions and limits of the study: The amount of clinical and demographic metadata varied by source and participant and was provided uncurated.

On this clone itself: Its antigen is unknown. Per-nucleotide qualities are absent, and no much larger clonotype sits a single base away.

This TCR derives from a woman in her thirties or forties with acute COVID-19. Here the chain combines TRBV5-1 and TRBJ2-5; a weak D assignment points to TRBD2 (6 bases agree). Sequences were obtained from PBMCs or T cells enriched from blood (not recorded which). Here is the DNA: TGCGCCACCCGCCCCCGGGGGTACCAAGAGACCCAGTACTTC. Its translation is CATRPRGYQETQYF.